This T cell receptor beta chain came from a study of shared clonotypes between healthy human individuals. Study background: Three plates each covered CD4 naive and memory; CD8 naive two, CD8 memory one.

There are a few counts of this clone. TCRdb's table, derived via immunoSEQ multiplex PCR, lists solely in-frame clones and lacks some. The table records millions of clones, about 92% of them present only once. CD45RO-negative CD8 cells positively selected for CCR7 made up the naive population, which excluded terminally differentiated effector memory CD45RA+ cells. Germline CDR1 MGHRA, CDR2 YSYEKL. The length of the CDR3 is 18 residues. Unmatched junction bases numbered 11, after V lost 0 bases and J lost 1 base. The rearrangement joins TRBV4-1 to TRBJ1-1; 7 positions match TRBD1. This sequence originates from a man younger than 30 in good health. Some clones in this sample may be carry-over from other donors' samples. The specimen was naive CD8+ T cells from PBMCs. In DNA, the CDR3 is TGCGCCAGCAGCCAAGATCCACTTATTTGGACAGGGAACACTGAAGCTTTCTTT. Encoded protein: CASSQDPLIWTGNTEAFF.